This T cell receptor (beta chain) was sequenced for a study of T cells in localized non-small cell lung cancer. Study-level findings and limits: Appearing in adjacent lung were a median around 60 of the top 100 tumor clones. Clonality of T cells reached its maximum in uninvolved adjacent lung, surpassing tumor. A single tumor region was sequenced, leaving heterogeneity possible.

The CDR3 runs 14 residues. CDR1 and CDR2 (germline): SGHNT, YENEEA. V gave up 1 base and J gave up 3 bases, with 9 bases separating them. By share of the sample, this clone is medium-sized. The antigen remains undetermined. Libraries were prepared by immunoSEQ multiplex PCR; TCRdb keeps only in-frame clonotypes and omits some of them. The sample yields about 2,600 clones, 24% seen once. The source of this sequence is a woman aged 35 to 70 with stage I lung adenocarcinoma. This chain uses TRBV11-3 with TRBJ1-2; D is undetermined. The specimen comprised lung tumor tissue, sampled before any cancer treatment. CDR3 coding DNA: TGTGCCAGCAGCTTAGGGGCAGGCTACTATGGCTACACCTTC. It yields the protein CASSLGAGYYGYTF.